The rows below give T cell receptor beta chains drawn from one sample of a study of regulatory T cells in long-lasting Graves disease. TCRdb reprocessed the multiplex PCR reads with MiXCR, giving one entry per CDR3 protein. The sample includes a few hundred thousand distinct CDR3 sequences, 20% to 25% seen only once; the top ten take roughly 50%. This specimen consisted of peripheral blood mononuclear cells (PBMCs), obtained when the disease was refractory, from a patient treated with antithyroid drugs. These receptors were collected from a female donor with Graves disease. CDR3s include the opening cysteine and the closing phenylalanine or tryptophan. A D gene is named only where the DNA matches it firmly. The listing skips clone size in some rows; elsewhere it reads once, few, many or a size class.

d_gene,j_gene,v_gene,abundance,CDR3nt,CDR3aa
-,TRBJ1-4,TRBV27,few,TGTGCCAGCAGTTCCTCAGCGGGTGAAAAACTGTTTTTT,CASSSSAGEKLFF
-,TRBJ1-4,TRBV6-1,many,TGTGCCAGCAGCGTTAATGAGGGTGAAAAACTGTTTTTT,CASSVNEGEKLFF
TRBD1,TRBJ2-7,TRBV29-1,-,TGCGGCGTTCTGACAGGGGGTGACTACGAGCAGTACTTC,CGVLTGGDYEQYF
-,TRBJ1-2,TRBV9,once,TGTGCCAGCAGCGTAGAGGGGGACGGTCGTAGGGGCTACACCTTC,CASSVEGDGRRGYTF
-,TRBJ1-2,TRBV7-9,many,TGTGCCAGCAGCTTAAATAAAGGCCAATCATATGGCTACACCTTC,CASSLNKGQSYGYTF
-,TRBJ1-1,TRBV7-9,few,TGTGCCAGCAGCTTAGTCGTAGGCGGTGAAGCTTTCTTT,CASSLVVGGEAFF
TRBD2,TRBJ2-1,TRBV20-1,-,TGCAGTGTTGAGGGACTAGGCGATGAGCAGTTCTTC,CSVEGLGDEQFF
-,TRBJ2-1,TRBV7-9,-,TGTGCCAGCGCCGGGACAAGCTCCTACAATGAGCAGTTCTTC,CASAGTSSYNEQFF
-,TRBJ1-5,TRBV7-2,many,TGTGCCAGCAGCTTAGACCCCCCCGGACACAGCAATCAGCCCCAGCATTTT,CASSLDPPGHSNQPQHF
TRBD2,TRBJ2-7,TRBV6-5,-,TGTGCCAGCAGTTTCGCTTCAGGACTAGCGGCTCCATCGTGGGAGCAGTACTTC,CASSFASGLAAPSWEQYF
-,TRBJ2-7,TRBV20-1,few,TGCAGTGCTATTCTGGACGGCTCCTACGAGCAGTACTTC,CSAILDGSYEQYF
-,TRBJ1-1,TRBV7-2,few,TGTGCCAGCAGCTCGTTTATCCGAGGTGCTGAAGCTTTCTTT,CASSSFIRGAEAFF
-,TRBJ2-7,TRBV30,many,TGTGCCTGGCGGGACGACCACTACGAGCAGTACTTC,CAWRDDHYEQYF
TRBD1,TRBJ2-2,TRBV12-3/TRBV12-4,many,TGTGCCAGCAGTCCTGACAGGGCCCAGTTAGGGGAGCTGTTTTTT,CASSPDRAQLGELFF
-,TRBJ2-7,TRBV4-3,few,TGCGCCAGCAGCCAAGATCAGGGGACCGAATACGAGCAGTACTTC,CASSQDQGTEYEQYF
TRBD1,TRBJ2-3,TRBV28,-,TGTGCCAGCAGCTCGCTCGTCCCGACAGGGGATGATGATACAGATACGCAGTATTTT,CASSSLVPTGDDDTDTQYF
-,TRBJ1-5,TRBV24-1,few,TGTGCCACCCTACGGTTTCAGGGAGTGGGTCAGCCCCAGCATTTT,CATLRFQGVGQPQHF
-,TRBJ2-5,TRBV5-1,-,TGCGCCAGCAGCTTGGGCGTAACGTCAGTTCCTAAACAAGAGACCCGGTACTTC,CASSLGVTSVPKQETRYF
-,TRBJ1-5,TRBV7-2,few,TGTGCCAGCAGCCAACTGGGGATCAATCAGCCCCAGCATTTT,CASSQLGINQPQHF
TRBD2,TRBJ2-7,TRBV27,-,TGTGCCAGCAGTGTAAGTCTGACTAGCGGGAGTATGGACGAGCAGTACTTC,CASSVSLTSGSMDEQYF
-,TRBJ2-7,TRBV5-5,few,TGTGCCAGCAGCTTCGCCGGGACGCCACGATCCTACGAGCAGTACTTC,CASSFAGTPRSYEQYF
-,TRBJ2-1,TRBV24-1,-,TGTGCCACCCAACAGAGCGGCATATACAATGAGCAGTTCTTC,CATQQSGIYNEQFF
-,TRBJ2-6,TRBV6-1,few,TGTGCCAGCAGACAGGACTCTGGGGCCAACGTCCTGACTTTC,CASRQDSGANVLTF
TRBD1,TRBJ1-6,TRBV4-3,-,TGCGCCAGCAGCCATACATCATCAGGGGGATTGAATTCACCCCTCCACTTT,CASSHTSSGGLNSPLHF
TRBD1,TRBJ2-7,TRBV12-3/TRBV12-4,many,TGTGCCAGCAGGGGAGGACAGGGGCTCGGCGAGCAGTACTTC,CASRGGQGLGEQYF
-,TRBJ1-1,TRBV6-5,few,TGTGCCAGCAGTTGGGGGACCGTCGGGACTGAAGCTTTCTTT,CASSWGTVGTEAFF
-,TRBJ1-1,TRBV20-1,few,TGCAGTGCTAGATCTCTGGACACTGGAGCTTTCTTT,CSARSLDTGAFF
TRBD1,TRBJ2-7,TRBV30,many,TGTGCCTGGAGGGGACAGACCTACGAGCAGTACTTC,CAWRGQTYEQYF
TRBD2,TRBJ2-7,TRBV2,many,TGTGCCAGCGCGACTAGCGGGACCTACGAGCAGTACTTC,CASATSGTYEQYF
-,TRBJ1-1,TRBV7-2,-,TGTGCCAGCAGCCCGTGGGGGGGCAAGAACACTGAAGCTTTCTTT,CASSPWGGKNTEAFF
TRBD1,TRBJ1-5,TRBV28,many,TGTGCCAGCAGACCAGGACAGGGGGCACAGCCCCAGCATTTT,CASRPGQGAQPQHF
-,TRBJ2-4,TRBV29-1,-,TGCAGCGTTGATGTCGGGGCCATGGGTGGGGCCAAAAACATTCAGTACTTC,CSVDVGAMGGAKNIQYF
-,TRBJ1-5,TRBV6-1,many,TGTGCCAGCAGTGCATCAGAGCAGCCCCAGCATTTT,CASSASEQPQHF
-,TRBJ2-1,TRBV19,-,TGTGCCAGTAGTATAGCTGCAACCCGAATTTGGCTACAGAGCGTATACAATGAGCAGTTCTTC,CASSIAATRIWLQSVYNEQFF
-,TRBJ2-5,TRBV7-2,many,TGTGCCAGCAGCTTAGTCCGCGGGCACGGAGAGACCCAGTACTTC,CASSLVRGHGETQYF
-,TRBJ2-7,TRBV6-5,-,TGTGCCAGCAGTTACCCTGGACGGAGCTCCTACGAGCAGTACTTC,CASSYPGRSSYEQYF
TRBD1,TRBJ1-2,TRBV12-3/TRBV12-4,-,TGTGCCAGCAGCCATTTGATTAACCGGGACAGCAACTATGGCTACACCTTC,CASSHLINRDSNYGYTF